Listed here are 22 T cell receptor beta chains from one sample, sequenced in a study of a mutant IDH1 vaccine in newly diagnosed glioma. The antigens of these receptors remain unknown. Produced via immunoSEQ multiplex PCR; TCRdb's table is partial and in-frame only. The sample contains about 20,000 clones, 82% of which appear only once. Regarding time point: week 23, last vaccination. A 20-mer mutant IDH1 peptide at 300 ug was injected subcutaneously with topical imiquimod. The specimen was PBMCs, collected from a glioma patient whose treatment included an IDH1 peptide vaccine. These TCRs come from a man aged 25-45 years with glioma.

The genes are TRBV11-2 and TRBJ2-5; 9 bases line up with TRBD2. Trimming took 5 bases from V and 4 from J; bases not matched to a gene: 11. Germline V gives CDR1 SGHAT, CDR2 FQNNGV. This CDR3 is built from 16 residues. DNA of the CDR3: TGTGCCAGCAGCGCGATAGCGGGAGTGAGGGGAGAGACCCAGTACTTC. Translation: CASSAIAGVRGETQYF. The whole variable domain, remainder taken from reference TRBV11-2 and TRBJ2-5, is EAGVAQSPRYKIIEKRQSVAFWCNPISGHATLYWYQQILGQGPKLLIQFQNNGVVDDSQLPKDRFSAERLKGVDSTLKIQPAKLEDSAVYLCASSAIAGVRGETQYFGPGTRLLVL.

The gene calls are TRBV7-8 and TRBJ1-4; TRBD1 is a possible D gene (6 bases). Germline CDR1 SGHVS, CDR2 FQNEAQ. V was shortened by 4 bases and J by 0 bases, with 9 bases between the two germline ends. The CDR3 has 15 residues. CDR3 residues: CASSSRGSTNEKLFF. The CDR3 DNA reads TGTGCCAGCAGCTCGAGGGGGTCAACTAATGAAAAACTGTTTTTT.

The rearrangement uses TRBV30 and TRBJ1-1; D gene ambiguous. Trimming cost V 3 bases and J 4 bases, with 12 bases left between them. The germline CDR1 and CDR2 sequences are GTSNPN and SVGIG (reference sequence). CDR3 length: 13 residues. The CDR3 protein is CAWSSQTGTEAFF. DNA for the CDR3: TGTGCCTGGAGCTCACAGACTGGCACTGAAGCTTTCTTT.

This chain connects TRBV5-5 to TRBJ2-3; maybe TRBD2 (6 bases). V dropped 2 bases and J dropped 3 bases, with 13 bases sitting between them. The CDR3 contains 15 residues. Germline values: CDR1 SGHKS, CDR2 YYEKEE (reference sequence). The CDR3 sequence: CASSFTGDLTDTQYF. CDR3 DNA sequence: TGTGCCAGCAGCTTTACGGGGGACTTGACAGATACGCAGTATTTT.

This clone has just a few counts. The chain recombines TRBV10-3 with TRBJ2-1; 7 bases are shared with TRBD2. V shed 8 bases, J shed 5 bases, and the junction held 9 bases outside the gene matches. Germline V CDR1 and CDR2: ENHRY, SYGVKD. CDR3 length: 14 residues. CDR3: CAIGAGVLDNEQFF. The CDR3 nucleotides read TGTGCCATCGGTGCGGGGGTTCTGGACAATGAGCAGTTCTTC.

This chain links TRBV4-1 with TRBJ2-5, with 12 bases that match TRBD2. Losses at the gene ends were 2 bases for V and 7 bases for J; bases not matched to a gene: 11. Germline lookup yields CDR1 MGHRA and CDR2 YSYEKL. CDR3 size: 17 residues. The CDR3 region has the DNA TGCGCCAGCAGCCAATGGGTTGGGACTAGCGGGCCTGGGACCCAGTACTTC. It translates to CASSQWVGTSGPGTQYF.

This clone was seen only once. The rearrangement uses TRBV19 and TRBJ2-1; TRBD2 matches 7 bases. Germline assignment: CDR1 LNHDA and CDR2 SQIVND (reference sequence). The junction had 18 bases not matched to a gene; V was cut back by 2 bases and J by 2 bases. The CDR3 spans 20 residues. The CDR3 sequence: CASSIIHALGGRGTYNEQFF. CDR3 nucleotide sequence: TGTGCCAGTAGTATAATCCATGCCCTTGGCGGGAGAGGGACCTACAATGAGCAGTTCTTC.

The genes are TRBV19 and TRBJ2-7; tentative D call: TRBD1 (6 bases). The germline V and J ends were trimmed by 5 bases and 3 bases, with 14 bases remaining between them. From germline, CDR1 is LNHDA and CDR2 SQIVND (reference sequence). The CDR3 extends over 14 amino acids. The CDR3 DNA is TGTGCCAGTAGTTTGGAGACAGGCCGCTACGAGCAGTACTTC. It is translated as CASSLETGRYEQYF. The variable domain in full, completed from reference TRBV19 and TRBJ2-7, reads DGGITQSPKYLFRKEGQNVTLSCEQNLNHDAMYWYRQDPGQGLRLIYYSQIVNDFQKGDIAEGYSVSREKKESFPLTVTSAQKNPTAFYLCASSLETGRYEQYFGPGTRLTVT.

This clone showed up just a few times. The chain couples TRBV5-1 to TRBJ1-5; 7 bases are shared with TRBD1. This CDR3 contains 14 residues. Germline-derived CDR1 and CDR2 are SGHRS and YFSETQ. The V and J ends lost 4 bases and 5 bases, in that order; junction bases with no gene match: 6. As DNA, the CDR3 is TGCGCCAGCAGCCCGGACAGGAATGATCAGCCCCAGCATTTT. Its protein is CASSPDRNDQPQHF. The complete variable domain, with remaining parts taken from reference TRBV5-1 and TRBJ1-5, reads KAGVTQTPRYLIKTRGQQVTLSCSPISGHRSVSWYQQTPGQGLQFLFEYFSETQRNKGNFPGRFSGRQFSNSRSEMNVSTLELGDSALYLCASSPDRNDQPQHFGDGTRLSIL.

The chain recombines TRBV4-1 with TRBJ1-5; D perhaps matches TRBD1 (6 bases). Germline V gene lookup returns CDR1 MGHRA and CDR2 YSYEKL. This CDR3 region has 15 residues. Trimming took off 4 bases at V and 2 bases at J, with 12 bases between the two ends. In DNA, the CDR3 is TGCGCCAGCAGCCCAGGGGCACCGGGCAATCAGCCCCAGCATTTT. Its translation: CASSPGAPGNQPQHF.

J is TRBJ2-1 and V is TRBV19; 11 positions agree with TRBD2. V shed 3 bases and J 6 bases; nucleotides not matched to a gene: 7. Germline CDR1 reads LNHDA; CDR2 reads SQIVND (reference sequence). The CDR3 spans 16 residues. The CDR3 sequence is CASSISLAGGRNEQFF. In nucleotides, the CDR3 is TGTGCCAGTAGTATCTCTCTAGCGGGAGGCCGCAATGAGCAGTTCTTC.

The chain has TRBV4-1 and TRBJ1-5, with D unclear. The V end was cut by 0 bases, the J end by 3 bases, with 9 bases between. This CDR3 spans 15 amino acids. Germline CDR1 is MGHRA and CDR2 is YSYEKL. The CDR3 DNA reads TGCGCCAGCAGCCAAGAAGAGCAGGACAATCAGCCCCAGCATTTT. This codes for CASSQEEQDNQPQHF.

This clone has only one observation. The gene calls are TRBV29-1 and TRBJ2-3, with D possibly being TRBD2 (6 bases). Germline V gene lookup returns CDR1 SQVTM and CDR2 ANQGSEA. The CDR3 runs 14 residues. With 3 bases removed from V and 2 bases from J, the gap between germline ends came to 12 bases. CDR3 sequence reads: CSVEGLDLTDTQYF. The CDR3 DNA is TGCAGCGTTGAGGGACTCGATCTCACAGATACGCAGTATTTT.

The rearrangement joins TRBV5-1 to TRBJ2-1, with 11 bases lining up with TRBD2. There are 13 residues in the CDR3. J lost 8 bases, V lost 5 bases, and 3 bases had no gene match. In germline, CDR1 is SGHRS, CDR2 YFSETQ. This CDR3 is CASRPLAGDEQFF. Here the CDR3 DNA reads TGCGCCAGCAGACCACTAGCGGGGGATGAGCAGTTCTTC.

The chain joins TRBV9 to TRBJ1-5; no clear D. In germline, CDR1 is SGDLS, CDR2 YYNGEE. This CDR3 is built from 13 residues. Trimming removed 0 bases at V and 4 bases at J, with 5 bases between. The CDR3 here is CASSVGINQPQHF. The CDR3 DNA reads TGTGCCAGCAGCGTAGGCATAAATCAGCCCCAGCATTTT.

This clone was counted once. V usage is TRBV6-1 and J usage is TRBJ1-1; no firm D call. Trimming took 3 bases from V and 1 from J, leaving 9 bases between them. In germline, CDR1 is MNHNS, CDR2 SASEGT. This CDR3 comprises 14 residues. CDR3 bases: TGTGCCAGCAGTGAGTATGAGTGGAACACTGAAGCTTTCTTT. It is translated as CASSEYEWNTEAFF.

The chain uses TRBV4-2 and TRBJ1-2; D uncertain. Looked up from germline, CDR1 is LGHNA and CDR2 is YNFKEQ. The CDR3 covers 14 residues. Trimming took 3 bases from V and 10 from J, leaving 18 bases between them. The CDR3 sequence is CASSHDSNMPAYTF. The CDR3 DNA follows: TGTGCCAGCAGCCATGACTCTAACATGCCCGCCTACACCTTC.

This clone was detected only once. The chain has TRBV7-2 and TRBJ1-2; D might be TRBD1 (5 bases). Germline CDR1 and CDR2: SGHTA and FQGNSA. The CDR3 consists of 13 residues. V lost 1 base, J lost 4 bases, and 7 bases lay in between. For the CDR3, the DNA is TGTGCCAGCAGCTTAGGGCAGGGCTATGGCTACACCTTC. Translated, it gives CASSLGQGYGYTF.

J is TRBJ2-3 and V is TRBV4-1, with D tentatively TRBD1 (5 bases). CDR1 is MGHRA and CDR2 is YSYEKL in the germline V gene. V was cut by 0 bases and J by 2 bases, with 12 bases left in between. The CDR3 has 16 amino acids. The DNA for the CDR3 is TGCGCCAGCAGCCAAGAACAGGCAGGCTTCACAGATACGCAGTATTTT. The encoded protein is CASSQEQAGFTDTQYF.

CDR3 DNA: TGCGCCAGCAGCCCAGGGACAGGGGGGATCGCGAACACCGGGGAGCTGTTTTTT. It codes for CASSPGTGGIANTGELFF. V is TRBV5-1 and J is TRBJ2-2, with 11 bases lining up with TRBD1. Germline CDR1 and CDR2: SGHRS and YFSETQ. The trim removed 4 bases at V and 0 bases at J, leaving 8 bases unmatched. This CDR3 region has 18 residues.

CDR3 sequence (DNA): TGTGCCACCAGCACTTTAGGGGTTTCTAATGAAAAACTGTTTTTT. This translates into CATSTLGVSNEKLFF. This rearrangement joins TRBV15 to TRBJ1-4; D may be TRBD1 (5 bases). CDR1 LNHNV and CDR2 YYDKDF come from the germline V gene (reference sequence). With 4 bases removed from V and 3 bases from J, the gap between germline ends came to 12 bases. The CDR3 loop spans 15 amino acids. The variable domain in full, with the rest retrieved from reference TRBV15 and TRBJ1-4, is DAMVIQNPRYQVTQFGKPVTLSCSQTLNHNVMYWYQQKSSQAPKLLFHYYDKDFNNEADTPDNFQSRRPNTSFCFLDIRSPGLGDTAMYLCATSTLGVSNEKLFFGSGTQLSVL.

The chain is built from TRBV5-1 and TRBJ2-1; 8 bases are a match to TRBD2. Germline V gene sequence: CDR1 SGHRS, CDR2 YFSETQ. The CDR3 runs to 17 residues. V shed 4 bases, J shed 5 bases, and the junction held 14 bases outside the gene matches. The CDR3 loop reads CASSPDPLLLADNEQFF. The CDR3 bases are TGCGCCAGCAGCCCGGACCCGCTCTTACTAGCGGACAATGAGCAGTTCTTC.